This TCR beta chain was recorded in a study of cytomegalovirus exposure and HLA in healthy donors. At the level of the study: Unique TCRs numbering around 80 million, obtained from HLA-typed donors, made up an early data release. Study results and limitations: Later analysis suggested most CMV-associated TCR beta chains were HLA-restricted.

Primers: 60 Vbeta forward and 13 Jbeta reverse. Using immunoSEQ multiplex PCR, the repertoire was profiled, and TCRdb retains in-frame clones only, with some absent. This table holds some 140,000 clones, about three quarters found once. This clone showed up just once. Its target is unknown. Different DNA sequences within this sample yield the same CDR3. The germline gives CDR1 SGHTS, CDR2 YDEGEE. Trimming left V 4 bases short and J 3 bases short, with 8 bases between. The CDR3 runs to 12 residues. Despite likely unrecorded immune exposures, the donors were nominally healthy at the time of sampling. The sequence was collected from a middle-aged woman in good health and CMV-seronegative. Specimen: PBMCs. The chain is built from TRBV5-8 and TRBJ2-7; D is perhaps TRBD1 (6 bases). As DNA, the CDR3 is TGTGCCAGCAGCCCGGACAGCTACGAGCAGTACGTC. Its translation: CASSPDSYEQYV.